This T cell receptor (beta chain) was identified in a study of cytomegalovirus exposure and HLA in healthy donors. Study-wide findings and caveats: Confirmation was obtained in vitro that a few CMV-associated chains are specific for CMV antigens.

Concerning this clone: Its specificity is unknown.

60 Vbeta and 13 Jbeta primers were used in PCR. Libraries were prepared by immunoSEQ multiplex PCR; TCRdb keeps only in-frame clonotypes and omits some of them. The repertoire holds 150,000 or so clones, just under 75% seen once, with roughly 1.7% in the top ten. The sequence was collected from a woman aged 18 to 35 in good health and CMV-seronegative. The sequenced sample was PBMCs.

CDR3 residues: CASSLDWDRGIDEQFF. The CDR3 nucleotides are TGTGCCAGCAGCTTAGATTGGGACAGGGGGATCGATGAGCAGTTCTTC. The chain employs TRBV7-2 and TRBJ2-1, with 11 bases lining up with TRBD1. This CDR3 has 16 amino acids. V was clipped by 1 base and J by 8 bases; unmatched bases: 7. The V gene's germline CDR1 is SGHTA and CDR2 FQGNSA.